Following are 5 T cell receptor beta chains from one sample sequenced in a study of post-analysis software for immune sequencing data. Findings and caveats of the study: Higher frequency in patients than in controls was seen for roughly five TRBV segments, with TRBV5-6, TRBV5-1 and TRBV20-1 among them.

TCR beta cDNA libraries had unique molecular identifiers. TCRdb called the PCR reads again in MiXCR, with one record for every CDR3 protein. The data hold 380,000 or so distinct CDR3 sequences, with roughly 30% observed a single time. Their specific antigens are unknown. The sample consisted of blood. The source is a girl aged 5-17 years with multiple sclerosis.

This clonotype was observed at least ten times. The gene calls are TRBV5-8 and TRBJ2-7; D tentatively fits TRBD1 or TRBD2 (5 bases each). Germline CDR1 reads SGHTS; CDR2 reads YDEGEE. CDR3 length: 17 amino acids. Trimming cost V 0 bases and J 0 bases, with 16 bases left between them. CDR3 in DNA: TGTGCCAGCAGCTTGGGTCGTCTGGGGGTGAGCTCCTACGAGCAGTACTTC. Translation gives CASSLGRLGVSSYEQYF.

This clonotype was picked up a small number of times. This chain links TRBV5-6 with TRBJ1-4; tentatively, D is TRBD1 (5 bases). Germline V gene lookup returns CDR1 SGHDT and CDR2 YYEEEE. V was cut by 0 bases and J by 6 bases, with 12 bases left in between. The CDR3 covers 15 residues. CDR3 residues: CASSLAGTPDEKLFF. DNA for the CDR3: TGTGCCAGCAGCTTGGCCGGGACTCCTGATGAAAAACTGTTTTTT.

The chain uses TRBV5-5 and TRBJ2-1; 7 nucleotides line up with TRBD2. The CDR3 extends over 18 amino acids. Unmatched junction bases numbered 19, after V lost 4 bases and J lost 6 bases. Per germline, CDR1 SGHKS and CDR2 YYEKEE (reference sequence). The CDR3 loop reads CASSPLTSTGGKSNEQFF. The DNA of the CDR3 is TGTGCCAGCAGCCCATTAACCTCCACCGGGGGGAAATCCAATGAGCAGTTCTTC.

This chain links TRBV5-1 with TRBJ2-3, with 7 nucleotides matching TRBD2. The V and J ends lost 5 bases and 0 bases, in that order; junction bases with no gene match: 6. Germline V gene lookup returns CDR1 SGHRS and CDR2 YFSETQ. The CDR3 has 15 residues. The chain's CDR3 is CASRWSGASTDTQYF. The CDR3 nucleotides are TGCGCCAGCAGGTGGAGCGGGGCTAGCACAGATACGCAGTATTTT.

This clonotype turned up a few times. V gene TRBV29-1 combines with J gene TRBJ1-5; D is undetermined. The CDR3 length is 12 residues. The germline V and J ends were trimmed by 4 bases and 0 bases, with 4 bases remaining between them. Germline CDR1 is SQVTM and CDR2 is ANQGSEA. DNA of the CDR3: TGCAGCGTTGGGACTAGCAATCAGCCCCAGCATTTT. It specifies CSVGTSNQPQHF.